The clone carrying this T cell receptor (beta chain) came up many times. One entry per CDR3 protein results from TCRdb running MiXCR on the 5' RACE reads. In the table there are tens of thousands of distinct CDR3 sequences, about 3.2% of which are singletons. The germline V gene encodes CDR1 MNHEY and CDR2 SMNVEV (reference sequence). CDR3 size: 13 residues. V was cut by 2 bases and J by 4 bases, with 8 bases left in between. These data are taken from a study of T cells after yellow fever vaccination. Study at large: Low-cell-number fractions underwent preparation using SMART-Seq v4 Ultra Low Input. Study outcomes and limitations: The secondary T-cell response peaked on day 5, not day 15, but was weaker.

This receptor was taken from a man between 18 and 35 years old who received the YFV17D yellow fever vaccine. The sequences come from PBMCs, either bulk or a sorted T-cell subset (CD4+, CD8+, memory, or dextramer-sorted; not recorded which), collected around 45 days after the first yellow fever vaccination. V is TRBV27 and J is TRBJ1-1; D gene ambiguous. CDR3 nucleotide sequence: TGTGCCAGCAGTTTACTCGAGTCCACTGAAGCTTTCTTT. The encoded protein is CASSLLESTEAFF.